This T cell receptor (beta chain) was captured by sequencing in a study of cytomegalovirus exposure and HLA in healthy donors. General observations from the study: V- and J-gene trimming of TCR beta was linked (in a later analysis) to a missense DCLRE1C variant. Equally common other TCR beta chains were less clonally expanded than HLA-associated ones, a later analysis found. Available immune exposure information covered CMV serostatus only.

Germline CDR1 and CDR2: SGHVS and FNYEAQ. The CDR3 contains 14 residues. Trimming took 1 base from V and 6 from J, leaving 12 bases between them. A note on this clone: The antigen is not known.

The primer mix had 60 Vbeta and 13 Jbeta primers. Sequenced by immunoSEQ multiplex PCR; TCRdb stores in-frame clones only, minus some. The table has more than 100,000 clones, about 71% seen once. This clonotype was obtained from a woman aged 45-60 years in good health and CMV-seronegative. Sequenced input: PBMCs. The V and J genes are TRBV7-6 and TRBJ1-1; no firm D call. The CDR3 reads CASSLGENFAEAFF. In nucleotides, the CDR3 is TGTGCCAGCAGCTTAGGCGAGAACTTCGCTGAAGCTTTCTTT. The whole variable domain, filled in from reference TRBV7-6 and TRBJ1-1, reads GAGVSQSPRYKVTKRGQDVALRCDPISGHVSLYWYRQALGQGPEFLTYFNYEAQQDKSGLPNDRFSAERPEGSISTLTIQRTEQRDSAMYRCASSLGENFAEAFFGQGTRLTVV.